This is a list of T cell receptor beta chains from one sample in a study of beta chain features in type 1 diabetes. TCRdb's table, derived via immunoSEQ multiplex PCR, lists solely in-frame clones and lacks some. In the table there are about 240,000 clones, 11% to 15% of which are singletons. The source material was naive CD4+ T cells from blood. The source of these receptors is a man aged 25 to 40 with type 1 diabetes. CDR3s include the opening cysteine and the closing phenylalanine or tryptophan. D genes are given only for firm matches. Clone size is given for some rows only: seen once, a few or many times, or a class if the clone is expanded.

>few|TRBJ1-2|-|TRBV29-1
CSANRADYGYTF
TGCAGCGCCAACAGGGCGGACTATGGCTACACCTTC
>few|TRBJ1-4|-|TRBV4-1
CASSQDRSLATNEKLFF
TGCGCCAGCAGCCAAGATCGGTCGCTAGCAACTAATGAAAAACTGTTTTTT
>few|TRBJ1-1|-|TRBV5-1
CASSPLARQNTEAFF
TGCGCCAGCAGCCCGTTGGCCCGCCAGAACACTGAAGCTTTCTTT
>few|TRBJ1-4|-|TRBV19
CASSPRQAGEKLFF
TGTGCCAGTAGTCCTCGCCAGGCGGGAGAAAAACTGTTTTTT
>few|TRBJ2-1|TRBD2|TRBV15
CATSPYPGTSTLDEQFF
TGTGCCACCAGCCCTTACCCCGGGACTAGCACTTTGGATGAGCAGTTCTTC
>few|TRBJ1-1|TRBD1|TRBV6-1
CASSLWTGTGTEAFF
TGTGCCAGCTCCCTATGGACAGGGACGGGCACTGAAGCTTTCTTT
>-|TRBJ2-1|-|TRBV19
CASSGGETGLRNEQFF
TGTGCCAGTAGTGGGGGGGAGACAGGACTACGTAATGAGCAGTTCTTC
>-|TRBJ2-6|-|TRBV30
CAWTGPYSGANVLTF
TGTGCCTGGACAGGGCCCTACTCTGGGGCCAACGTCCTGACTTTC
>few|TRBJ2-7|-|TRBV21-1
CASSKQSREHLSYEQYF
TGTGCCAGCAGCAAACAGTCCAGGGAACACCTTTCCTACGAGCAGTACTTC
>-|TRBJ1-1|-|TRBV6-6
CASSGGPGTEAFF
TGTGCCAGCAGTGGCGGACCGGGAACTGAAGCTTTCTTT
>-|TRBJ2-7|-|TRBV5-1
CASSLLQDGTYEQYF
TGCGCCAGCAGCTTGTTACAGGATGGGACCTACGAGCAGTACTTC
>-|TRBJ2-1|TRBD2|TRBV7-9
CASSFTSGSSNEQFF
TGTGCCAGCAGCTTTACTAGCGGGAGTTCCAACGAGCAGTTCTTC
>-|TRBJ2-5|TRBD1|TRBV7-6
CASSLARTGEQETQYF
TGTGCCAGCAGCTTAGCGAGGACAGGGGAACAAGAGACCCAGTACTTC
>-|TRBJ2-5|-|TRBV10-3
CAISSRGEETQYF
TGTGCCATCAGTTCCAGGGGAGAAGAGACCCAGTACTTC
>-|TRBJ1-1|-|TRBV6-1
CAAGWGTEAFF
TGTGCCGCGGGGTGGGGCACTGAAGCTTTCTTT
>-|TRBJ1-5|-|TRBV27
CASSLRQVNQPQHF
TGTGCCAGCAGTTTACGACAGGTTAATCAGCCCCAGCATTTT
>-|TRBJ1-6|-|TRBV6-5
CASRRGRAVSPLHF
TGTGCCAGCAGGAGAGGCAGGGCGGTTTCACCCCTCCACTTT
>few|TRBJ2-7|-|TRBV20-1
CSAETSYEQYF
TGCAGTGCTGAGACTAGCTACGAGCAGTACTTC
>-|TRBJ2-7|TRBD2|TRBV11-2
CASSLALAGYEQYF
TGTGCCAGCAGCTTAGCCCTAGCGGGTTACGAGCAGTACTTC
>few|TRBJ1-2|-|TRBV7-8
CASSQNPGGDYGYTF
TGTGCCAGCAGCCAAAATCCGGGGGGCGACTATGGCTACACCTTC
>few|TRBJ1-5|-|TRBV19
CASSSPVGEGSYSNQPQHF
TGTGCCAGTAGTTCGCCGGTCGGGGAAGGCTCTTATAGCAATCAGCCCCAGCATTTT
>-|TRBJ1-2|-|TRBV30
CAWDSSNYGYTF
TGTGCCTGGGATAGTTCTAACTATGGCTACACCTTC
>few|TRBJ2-7|TRBD1|TRBV19
CASSILPGQGIYEQYF
TGTGCCAGTAGTATACTTCCGGGACAGGGGATTTACGAGCAGTACTTC
>-|TRBJ2-3|TRBD2|TRBV5-1
CASRPSGGPDTQYF
TGCGCCAGCAGACCTAGCGGGGGGCCAGATACGCAGTATTTT
>-|TRBJ2-6|TRBD1|TRBV27
CASSLRDRGRGANVLTF
TGTGCCAGCAGTTTACGGGACAGGGGGCGTGGGGCCAACGTCCTGACTTTC
>-|TRBJ1-1|-|TRBV11-3
CASSPRTDEAFF
TGTGCCAGCAGCCCGCGGACAGATGAAGCTTTCTTT
>-|TRBJ2-1|TRBD2|TRBV2
CASSEARGLGPEQFF
TGTGCCAGCAGTGAAGCGCGGGGACTAGGACCTGAGCAGTTCTTC
>few|TRBJ2-5|TRBD1|TRBV18
CASSPWQGAGETQYF
TGTGCCAGCTCACCGTGGCAGGGGGCTGGGGAGACCCAGTACTTC
>few|TRBJ2-1|TRBD2|TRBV18
CASSSGLAGADEQFF
TGTGCCAGCTCGTCAGGACTAGCGGGAGCGGATGAGCAGTTCTTC
>few|TRBJ1-1|-|TRBV29-1
CSVVFGGQEAFF
TGCAGCGTTGTGTTCGGTGGACAGGAAGCTTTCTTT
>few|TRBJ1-1|TRBD1|TRBV7-2
CASSPRQGVTEAFF
TGTGCCAGCAGCCCCCGGCAGGGGGTCACTGAAGCTTTCTTT
>few|TRBJ2-7|-|TRBV11-2
CASSIDSTTYEQYF
TGTGCCAGCAGCATAGACAGTACCACCTACGAGCAGTACTTC
>few|TRBJ2-7|-|TRBV6-6
CASRGASVPTYEQYF
TGTGCCAGCAGGGGCGCCTCAGTGCCGACCTACGAGCAGTACTTC
>few|TRBJ2-1|-|TRBV2
CASSLGDSSYNEQFF
TGTGCCAGCAGCCTCGGGGATAGCTCCTACAATGAGCAGTTCTTC
>-|TRBJ2-7|TRBD1|TRBV6-1
CASDRATYEQYF
TGTGCCAGCGACAGGGCCACCTACGAGCAGTACTTC
>-|TRBJ2-6|-|TRBV27
CASSFQGKGANVLTF
TGTGCCAGCAGTTTTCAGGGCAAGGGGGCCAACGTCCTGACTTTC
>-|TRBJ1-1|TRBD1|TRBV5-1
CASTMDRVTEAFF
TGCGCCAGCACCATGGACAGGGTGACTGAAGCTTTCTTT
>-|TRBJ2-5|TRBD2|TRBV5-1
CASSLTSGAQETQYF
TGCGCCAGCAGCTTGACTAGCGGGGCCCAAGAGACCCAGTACTTC
>-|TRBJ2-7|TRBD1|TRBV10-3
CATSGDRAYYEQYF
TGTGCCACTTCGGGGGACAGGGCTTACTACGAGCAGTACTTC
>-|TRBJ2-5|-|TRBV5-4
CASSSGVKGMGETQYF
TGTGCCAGCAGCTCAGGGGTGAAGGGGATGGGAGAGACCCAGTACTTC
>few|TRBJ1-4|-|TRBV15
CATSARGPSTNEKLFF
TGTGCCACCAGCGCCCGTGGGCCATCAACTAATGAAAAACTGTTTTTT
>-|TRBJ2-5|-|TRBV19
CASSQGRETQYF
TGTGCCAGTAGTCAGGGAAGAGAGACCCAGTACTTC
>-|TRBJ1-1|TRBD1|TRBV9
CASSATTGDTEAFF
TGTGCCAGCAGCGCAACCACAGGGGACACTGAAGCTTTCTTT
>-|TRBJ2-3|-|TRBV29-1
CSVGALTDTQYF
TGCAGCGTTGGCGCCCTCACAGATACGCAGTATTTT
>few|TRBJ2-2|TRBD2|TRBV9
CASSVAPLGGSFRELFF
TGTGCCAGCAGCGTAGCTCCCCTCGGGGGGAGTTTCCGGGAGCTGTTTTTT
>few|TRBJ1-6|TRBD1|TRBV5-1
CASSLAVGQGSSPLHF
TGCGCCAGCAGCTTGGCCGTGGGACAGGGGAGTTCACCCCTCCACTTT
>-|TRBJ2-3|TRBD1|TRBV5-1
CASSFGTDTDTQYF
TGCGCCAGCAGCTTCGGGACAGACACAGATACGCAGTATTTT
>-|TRBJ1-1|-|TRBV30
CAWSLGLGNTEAFF
TGTGCCTGGAGTCTCGGACTGGGGAACACTGAAGCTTTCTTT
>-|TRBJ1-1|-|TRBV4-1
CASSQVRGIVTEAFF
TGCGCCAGCAGCCAAGTACGGGGTATTGTGACTGAAGCTTTCTTT
>few|TRBJ2-2|-|TRBV4-1
CASSQYSGGELFF
TGCGCCAGCAGCCAATACTCCGGCGGGGAGCTGTTTTTT
>-|TRBJ2-1|TRBD2|TRBV7-9
CASSRLAGPPDEQFF
TGTGCCAGCAGCCGTTTAGCGGGACCCCCAGATGAGCAGTTCTTC
>-|TRBJ1-4|-|TRBV27
CASSLQGLGEKLFF
TGTGCCAGCAGTTTACAGGGGTTGGGTGAAAAACTGTTTTTT
>-|TRBJ2-1|TRBD1|TRBV19
CASSLLDREQFF
TGTGCCAGTAGTCTGTTGGACAGGGAGCAGTTCTTC